This entry is about one T cell receptor beta chain. Its specificity is unknown. This specimen comes from a study of cytomegalovirus exposure and HLA in healthy donors. Study-wide background: Of all 400 or so donors who were genotyped, 75% to 90% belonged to the Caucasian-associated ancestry cluster. Broader study findings: There were reportedly fewer N-insertions in an Asian-associated ancestry cluster than the roughly 670-donor mean, in a later analysis.

Healthy bone marrow donors made up the cohort. Although they were nominally healthy when sampled, donors likely had unrecorded immune exposures. The PCR had 60 Vbeta and 13 Jbeta primers. Assay: immunoSEQ multiplex PCR; the TCRdb copy retains only in-frame clones and omits some. This table lists under 200,000 clones. From germline, CDR1 is SGHAT and CDR2 FQNNGV. The V segment lost 9 bases and the J segment 9 bases; nucleotides outside the gene matches: 11. The CDR3 extends over 14 amino acids. The sample consisted of PBMCs. The rearrangement joins TRBV11-2 to TRBJ2-1; 10 nucleotides line up with TRBD2. The sequence was collected from a young man in good health and CMV-seronegative. CDR3 amino acids: CASNLAGAWSEQFF. In DNA form, the CDR3 reads TGTGCCAGTAACCTAGCGGGAGCATGGAGTGAGCAGTTCTTC.